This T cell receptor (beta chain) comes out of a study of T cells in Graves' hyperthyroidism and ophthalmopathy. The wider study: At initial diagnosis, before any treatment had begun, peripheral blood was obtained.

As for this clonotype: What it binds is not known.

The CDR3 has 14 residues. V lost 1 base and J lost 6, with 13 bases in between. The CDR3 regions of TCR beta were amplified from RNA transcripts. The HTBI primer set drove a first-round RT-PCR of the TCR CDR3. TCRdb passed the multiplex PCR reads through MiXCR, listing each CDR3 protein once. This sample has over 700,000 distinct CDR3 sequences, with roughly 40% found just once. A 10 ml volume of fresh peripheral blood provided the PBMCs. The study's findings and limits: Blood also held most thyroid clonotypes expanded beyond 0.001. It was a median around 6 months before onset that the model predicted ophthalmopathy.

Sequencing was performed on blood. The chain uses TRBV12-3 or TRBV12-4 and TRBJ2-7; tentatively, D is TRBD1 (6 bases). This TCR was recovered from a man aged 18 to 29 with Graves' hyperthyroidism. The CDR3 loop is CASSLVIRDTEQYF. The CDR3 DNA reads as TGTGCCAGCAGTTTAGTCATAAGGGACACCGAGCAGTACTTC.